One T cell receptor (beta chain) is described in this entry. It lacks a known antigen. No much larger clonotype is one base removed from it; base qualities were not supplied. The data were taken from a study of spatial heterogeneity in lung cancer (dated by TCRdb to between 2018 and 2021). Background on the whole study: The donors were some 70 patients from the lung TRACERx cohort who had early-stage, untreated non-small cell lung cancer. Follow-up PBMC samples were sequenced whenever available, with the median time to follow-up being around 2 years after resection. Beta-chain transcripts were consistently detected in greater numbers than alpha-chain transcripts, which likely reflected higher beta-chain transcript abundance. In the raw uncorrected reads, each unique combination of TCR and UMI appeared more than ten times on average. The study quantitatively compared TCR alpha and beta repertoires across multiple tumor regions, matched nontumor lung and blood in non-small cell lung cancer. Nonsynonymous mutation counts, determined by whole-exome sequencing of tumor tissue, were related to TCR repertoire features. Both alpha and beta chains were TCR-sequenced in samples taken at surgery, namely 220 tumor regions, roughly 64 matched nontumor lung samples and 45 to 60 PBMC samples. The paper's findings and limits, for the study overall: Comparisons of baseline and follow-up blood repertoires included only around 14 patients. Additional single-cell paired TCR alpha and beta sequencing was considered necessary to confirm, at a functional level, the hypothesis that regional TCRs recognize regional mutations. Ubiquitous expanded tumor TCRs showed up in blood more often at tumor resection than at routine follow-up.

Library preparation used 5' RACE. These reads were obtained on a NextSeq 500. To allow correction of PCR and sequencing errors, the TCR library protocol tagged every TCR cDNA molecule with a unique molecular identifier. In the original analysis: TCR identification, UMI-based error correction and CDR3 extraction were performed with Decombinator tools. Expanded TCRs were defined as those above a frequency of 2 per 1,000, corresponding to the top 1% of the tumor frequency distribution. Rényi diversity was computed with the R vegan package after subsampling each repertoire 100 times to 5,000 TCRs. CDR3 similarity networks were constructed using string-kernel similarity of amino acid triplets, with links drawn between CDR3s whose pairwise similarity was above 0.82. The raw public reads went through TCRdb reprocessing: fastp at Q25, MiXCR clone calling, in-frame beta chains kept. Merged by CDR3 protein, the rows form single entries marked with the most common genes and DNA. These V and J calls originate from TCRdb's pipeline instead of the authors' own analysis. The table for this sample lists over 95,000 distinct CDR3 sequences; 10% to 13% of them were counted only once. 24% of the sample is held by the ten biggest clonotypes.

V drops 8 bases and J drops 7 bases, leaving 11 bases in between. The germline V gene supplies CDR1 SGHVS and CDR2 FQNEAQ. The CDR3 contains 12 residues, cysteine and phenylalanine counted. The sequence is cut down to CDR3 DNA, 36 bases in frame from base 1. The sample's time point label is to be understood as: blood at routine non-recurrence follow-up after resection. For TCR sequencing, whole RNA was extracted from tumor and nontumor lung tissue, or from cryopreserved PBMC samples, and no cell sorting was done. A patient was chosen for TCR sequencing only when enough RNA was available from at least two tumor regions.

In this chain, TRBV7-8 is recombined with TRBJ2-2, with the D segment identity uncertain. The sequencing used PBMCs, collected at follow-up. The TCR sequence derives from a female donor with early-stage non-small cell lung cancer. This receptor carries the CDR3 CASRRSGGELFF. The nucleotide sequence is given as TGTGCCAGCCGGAGAAGTGGCGGGGAGCTGTTTTTT.